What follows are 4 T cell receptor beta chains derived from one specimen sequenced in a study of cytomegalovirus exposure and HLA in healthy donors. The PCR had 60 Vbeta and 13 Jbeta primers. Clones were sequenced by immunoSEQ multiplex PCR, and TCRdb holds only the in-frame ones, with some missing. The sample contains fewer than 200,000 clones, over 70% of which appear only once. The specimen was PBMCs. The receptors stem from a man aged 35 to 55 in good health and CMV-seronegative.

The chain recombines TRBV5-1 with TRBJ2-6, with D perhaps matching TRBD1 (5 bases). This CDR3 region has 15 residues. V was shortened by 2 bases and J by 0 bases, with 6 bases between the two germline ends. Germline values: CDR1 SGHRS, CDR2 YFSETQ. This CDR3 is CASSLGDSGANVLTF. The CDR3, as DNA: TGCGCCAGCAGCTTAGGGGACTCTGGGGCCAACGTCCTGACTTTC.

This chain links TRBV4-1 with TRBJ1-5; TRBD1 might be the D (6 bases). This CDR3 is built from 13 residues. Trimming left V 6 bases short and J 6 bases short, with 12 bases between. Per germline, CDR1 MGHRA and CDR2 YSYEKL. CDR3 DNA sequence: TGCGCCAGCAGTCGAGGGGGGGGTCAGCCCCAGCATTTT. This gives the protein CASSRGGGQPQHF.

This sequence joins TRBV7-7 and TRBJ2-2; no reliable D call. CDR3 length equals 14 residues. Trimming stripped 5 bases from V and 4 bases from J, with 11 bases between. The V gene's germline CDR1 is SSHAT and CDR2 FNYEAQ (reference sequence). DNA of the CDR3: TGTGCCAGCAGCGAGATTGGGCCCACCGGGGAGCTGTTTTTT. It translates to CASSEIGPTGELFF. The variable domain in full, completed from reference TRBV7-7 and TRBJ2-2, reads GAGVSQSPRYKVTKRGQDVTLRCDPISSHATLYWYQQALGQGPEFLTYFNYEAQPDKSGLPSDRFSAERPEGSISTLTIQRTEQRDSAMYRCASSEIGPTGELFFGEGSRLTVL.

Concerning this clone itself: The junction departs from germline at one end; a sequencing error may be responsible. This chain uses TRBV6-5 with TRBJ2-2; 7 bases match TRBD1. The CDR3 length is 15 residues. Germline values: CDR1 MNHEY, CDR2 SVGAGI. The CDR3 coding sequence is TGTGCCAGCAGTCGTCAGGGGGTGAACACCGGGGAGCTGCTTTTT. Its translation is CASSRQGVNTGELLF.